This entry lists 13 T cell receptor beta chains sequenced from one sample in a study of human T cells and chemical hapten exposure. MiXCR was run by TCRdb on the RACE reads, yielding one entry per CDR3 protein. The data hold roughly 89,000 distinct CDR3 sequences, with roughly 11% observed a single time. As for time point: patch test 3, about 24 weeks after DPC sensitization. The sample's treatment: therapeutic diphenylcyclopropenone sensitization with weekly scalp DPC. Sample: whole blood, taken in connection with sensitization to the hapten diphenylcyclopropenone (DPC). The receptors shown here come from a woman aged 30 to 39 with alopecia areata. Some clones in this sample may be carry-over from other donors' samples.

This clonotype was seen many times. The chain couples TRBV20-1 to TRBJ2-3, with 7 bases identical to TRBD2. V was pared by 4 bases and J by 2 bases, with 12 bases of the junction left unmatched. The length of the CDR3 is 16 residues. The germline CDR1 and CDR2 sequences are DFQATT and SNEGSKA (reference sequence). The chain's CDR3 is CSAKRVASGDTDTQYF. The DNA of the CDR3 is TGCAGTGCTAAAAGGGTTGCTAGCGGCGACACAGATACGCAGTATTTT.

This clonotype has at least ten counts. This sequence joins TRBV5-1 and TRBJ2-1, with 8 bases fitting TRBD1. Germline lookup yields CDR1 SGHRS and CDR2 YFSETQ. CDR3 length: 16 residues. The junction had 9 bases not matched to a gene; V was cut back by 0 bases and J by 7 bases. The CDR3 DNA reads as TGCGCCAGCAGCTTGGTAGGACAGGGTTTCAAAAATGAGCAGTTCTTC. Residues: CASSLVGQGFKNEQFF.

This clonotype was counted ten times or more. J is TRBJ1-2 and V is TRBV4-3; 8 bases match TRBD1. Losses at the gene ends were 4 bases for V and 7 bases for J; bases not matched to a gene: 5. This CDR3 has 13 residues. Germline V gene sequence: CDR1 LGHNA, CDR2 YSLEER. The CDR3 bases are TGCGCCAGCAGCCCGGACAGGGTTGGTGGCTACACCTTC. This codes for CASSPDRVGGYTF.

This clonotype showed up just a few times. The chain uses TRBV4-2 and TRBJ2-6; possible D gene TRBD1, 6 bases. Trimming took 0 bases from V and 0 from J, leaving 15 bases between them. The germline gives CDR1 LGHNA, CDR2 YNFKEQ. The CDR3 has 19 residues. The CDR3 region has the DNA TGTGCCAGCAGCCAAGACGCGGTGACAGGACTCTCTGGGGCCAACGTCCTGACTTTC. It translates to CASSQDAVTGLSGANVLTF.

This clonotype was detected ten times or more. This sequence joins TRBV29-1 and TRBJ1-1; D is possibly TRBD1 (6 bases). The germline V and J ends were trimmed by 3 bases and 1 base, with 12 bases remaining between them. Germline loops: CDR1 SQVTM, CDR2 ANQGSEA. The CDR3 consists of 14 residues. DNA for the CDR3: TGCAGCGTTGAGACGGGGGGCGGGAACACTGAAGCTTTCTTT. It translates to CSVETGGGNTEAFF.

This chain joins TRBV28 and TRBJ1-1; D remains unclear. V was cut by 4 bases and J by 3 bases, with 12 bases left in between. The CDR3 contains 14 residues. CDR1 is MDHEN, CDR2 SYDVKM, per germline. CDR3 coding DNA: TGTGCCAGCAGTTCCCCCGGATCGGACACTGAAGCTTTCTTT. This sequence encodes CASSSPGSDTEAFF.

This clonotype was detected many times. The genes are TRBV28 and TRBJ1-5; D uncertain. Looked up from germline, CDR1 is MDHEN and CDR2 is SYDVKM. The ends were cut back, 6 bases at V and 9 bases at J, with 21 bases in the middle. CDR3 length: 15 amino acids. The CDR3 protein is CASSLPLNQRAPQHF. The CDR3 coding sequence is TGTGCCAGCAGCCTCCCTCTCAATCAGCGGGCGCCCCAGCATTTT.

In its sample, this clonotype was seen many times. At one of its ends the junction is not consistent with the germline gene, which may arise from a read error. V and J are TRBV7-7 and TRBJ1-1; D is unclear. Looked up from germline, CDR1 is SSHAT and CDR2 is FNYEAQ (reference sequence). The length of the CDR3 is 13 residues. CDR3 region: CASSLGQNTEAFF. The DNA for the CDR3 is TGTGCTAGCAGCTTAGGGCAGAACACTGAAGCTTTCTTT.

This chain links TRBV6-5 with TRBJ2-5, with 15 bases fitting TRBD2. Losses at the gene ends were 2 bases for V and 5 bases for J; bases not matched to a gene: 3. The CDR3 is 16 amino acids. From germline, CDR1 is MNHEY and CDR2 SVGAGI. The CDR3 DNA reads TGTGCCAGCAGTTACGGGACTAGCGGGGGGTACGAGACCCAGTACTTC. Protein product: CASSYGTSGGYETQYF.

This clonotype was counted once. DNA for the CDR3: TGTGCCAGTAGTATGACCGGGACAGGAGGGAATCAGCCCCAGCATTTT. Protein sequence: CASSMTGTGGNQPQHF. The chain uses TRBV19 and TRBJ1-5, with TRBD1 matching 8 bases. This CDR3 has 16 residues. Germline V gene data show CDR1 as LNHDA and CDR2 as SQIVND (reference sequence). J gave up 4 bases and V 3 bases, and 8 bases lay outside the gene matches.

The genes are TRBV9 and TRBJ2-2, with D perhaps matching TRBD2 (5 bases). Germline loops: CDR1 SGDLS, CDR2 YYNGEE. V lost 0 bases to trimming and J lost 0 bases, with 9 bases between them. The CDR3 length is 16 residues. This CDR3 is CASSVGDYSNTGELFF. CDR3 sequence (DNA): TGTGCCAGCAGCGTAGGTGACTACTCGAACACCGGGGAGCTGTTTTTT.

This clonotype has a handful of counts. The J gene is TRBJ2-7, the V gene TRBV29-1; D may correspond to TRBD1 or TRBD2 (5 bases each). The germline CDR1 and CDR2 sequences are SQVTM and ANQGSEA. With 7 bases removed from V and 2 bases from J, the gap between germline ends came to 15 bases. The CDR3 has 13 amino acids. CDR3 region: CSAGTGAPYEQYF. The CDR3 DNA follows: TGCAGCGCTGGGACCGGGGCTCCCTACGAGCAGTACTTC.

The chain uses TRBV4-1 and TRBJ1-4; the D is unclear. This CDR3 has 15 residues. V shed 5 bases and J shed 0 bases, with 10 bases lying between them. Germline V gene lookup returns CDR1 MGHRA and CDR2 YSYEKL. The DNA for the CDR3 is TGCGCCAGCAGCACCTGGACTACAACTAATGAAAAACTGTTTTTT. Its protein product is CASSTWTTTNEKLFF.